This T cell receptor beta chain originates from a study of PD-L1 blockade in urothelial cancer. Study-level information: Every 3 weeks, patients received intravenous atezolizumab 1,200 mg, beginning 2014. Each participant's history included 0 to 3 prior chemotherapy regimens. Median T cell yield from blood was roughly 150,000.

V lost 6 bases, J lost 0 bases, and 1 base stayed unmatched. CDR3 size: 13 residues. Germline CDR1 is LNHDA and CDR2 is SQIVND (reference sequence). Produced via immunoSEQ multiplex PCR; TCRdb's table is partial and in-frame only. The top ten clones hold approximately 3.5% of a sample with some 71,000 clones, 85% to 90% of them seen once. Samples spanned pretreatment and treatment, with 1 to 8 time points per patient. The receptor was isolated from a man between 60 and 75 years old with urothelial cancer. The chain links TRBV19 to TRBJ1-1; 7 bases are shared with TRBD1. The input for sequencing was PBMCs, taken around atezolizumab (anti-PD-L1) treatment. The CDR3 spells CASSGTVNTEAFF. CDR3 bases: TGTGCCAGTAGCGGGACAGTGAACACTGAAGCTTTCTTT.